The TCR beta chain described here comes from a study of cytomegalovirus exposure and HLA in healthy donors (dated by TCRdb to the late 2010s). Turning to the overall study: In an earlier analysis of roughly 500 of the donors, less than 350 Gb of sequence data and about 110 million unique TCR beta sequences from some 170 million T cells were reported. Of the 398 genotyped donors, around 81% fell in the genetic ancestry cluster associated with self-reported Caucasian donors. A later genetic analysis used genome-wide SNP genotypes for about 55% of the 666 donors, treating that subset as a discovery cohort. A later analysis re-examined previously published TCR beta repertoires from more than 600 donors and added high-resolution HLA genotyping to investigate patterns of TCR occurrence. HLA typing covered class I and class II loci at four-digit resolution. Four to six DR-DQ haplotypes were handled as single units for association and clustering, since linkage in the cohort was strong. An earlier analysis of 500 to 750 of the donors applied high-throughput TCR beta sequencing to assess whether each TCR beta V gene segment acted as functional or pseudogenic. Rather than using new phenotypic data, the later analysis identified candidate immune exposures from TCR beta sequences and from how often those sequences occurred across donors. The aim of the study was to test whether cataloging public T cell receptors could identify signatures of past pathogen exposure. Roughly 300 gigabases of sequencing data and 75 million to 85 million unique TCR sequences made up an early release that covered 640 HLA-typed donors. Typing coverage differed by locus: A, B, C, DRB1 and DQB1 were typed in about 629-640 donors, DQA1 in roughly 500, DPA1 in some 600, and DPB1 in roughly 450. The T cell repertoires of under 750 subjects were profiled by immunosequencing and related to cytomegalovirus serostatus. To predict cytomegalovirus infection status, the study combined high-throughput TCR immunosequencing, statistical association of individual TCRs with disease status, and machine learning. Across 398 genotyped donors of the cohort, an average of about 200,000 unique TCR beta nucleotide sequences per donor were sequenced, and about a sixth of those sequences were non-productive. A separate validation cohort of more than 100 different subjects was used in addition to the roughly 670-subject first cohort. Alongside the repertoire data, information on donor age, sex, ethnicity and CMV serostatus was compiled. All discovery cohort repertoires had been generated using a single sequencing platform. Paper-wide results and their limitations: A group of highly shared sequence variants was considered likely to be a technical artifact of the sequencing pipeline. HLA typing was unavailable for some donors at each locus, so association tests used only the typed subset. Linkage disequilibrium might explain the correlated functional status among segregating V segments, but an unknown experimental factor could not be excluded. Several of the top co-occurrence clusters appeared to be linked to parvovirus B19, influenza, CMV and Epstein-Barr virus, according to a later analysis. When HLA alleles, especially DR and DQ, strongly co-occurred, attributing TCR associations to individual alleles was difficult. The only immune exposure information available for the cohort was CMV serostatus. In the study, 150 to 200 TCR beta chains were listed as associated with cytomegalovirus. In vitro tests confirmed that a few of the cytomegalovirus-associated TCR beta chains recognize cytomegalovirus antigens. The classifier was reported to diagnose cytomegalovirus status with high specificity and sensitivity in both the original cohort and the validation cohort. Because counts were too low, some 17 rarely observed V segments, including chromosome 9 orphons, were left out of the earlier analysis of some 600 of the donors. In an earlier analysis of some 540 of the donors, most TCR beta V segments appeared in productive rearrangements about 87% or about 30% of the time, broadly matching IMGT annotations. According to a later analysis, most CMV-associated TCR beta chains appeared to be HLA-restricted, and the HLA associations seemed to be driven largely by CMV exposure. A later analysis found that HLA-associated TCR beta chains were more clonally expanded and had lower generation probabilities than equally common non-associated chains. Across donors, most TCR sequences were observed very rarely, whereas some public TCRs were present in many individuals. A further reported finding was that TCR beta sequences accurately predicted the HLA-A and HLA-B alleles for most subjects in the first cohort. It was suggested by the authors that the approach could potentially be generalized to other disease states and immunological phenotypes. Specific HLA alleles were associated with 15,000 to 20,000 TCR beta sequences at a false discovery rate of 0.05 in a later analysis. Some IMGT-functional V segments, including TRBV6-2 and TRBV6-3, could not be told apart with the 87-base-pair reads, so those segments were excluded. In a later analysis, the rate of TCR association differed among HLA loci, with DRB1 alleles having the most associated TCRs and HLA-C alleles having the fewest. A later genetic analysis associated a missense DCLRE1C variant with V-gene and J-gene trimming of TCR beta chains, and an independent cohort replicated the association. This cohort had only TCR beta chains sequenced, and the lack of alpha or paired-chain data limited which features could be detected. Sequencing depth was assumed to be roughly uniform across donors in the presence/absence analyses, though that assumption may not hold. A later genetic analysis reported fewer N-insertions in productive TCRs among donors in an Asian-associated ancestry cluster than the approximately 700-donor mean.

In the germline V gene (reference sequence), CDR1 corresponds to GTSNPN and CDR2 to SVGIG. Reading from cysteine to phenylalanine, the CDR3 counts 15 amino acids. Here the CDR3 DNA is all that survives: 45 bases in frame from base 1. V trim: 6 bases; J trim: 0 bases; unmatched bases: 6. Library construction relied on the immunoSEQ multiplex PCR assay. The multiplex PCR relied on a mix of 60 forward primers for TCR Vbeta segments and 13 reverse primers for TCR Jbeta segments. The CDR3 region of rearranged TCR beta genes was amplified from genomic DNA by a multiplex PCR assay. The amplified TCR beta libraries were sequenced on the Illumina HiSeq System as 87-base-pair reads. On the study's bioinformatics: Across the 500 to 850 repertoires, a later analysis counted 80 million or so unique TCR beta chains, some 11 million of which were shared by at least two donors. Raw reads were error-corrected and collapsed into unique sequences by a nearest-neighbor algorithm in which closely related sequences were merged to remove PCR and sequencing errors. To assign V, D and J gene segments, CDR3 sequences were aligned to IMGT reference sequences. For a sequence to be retained, a match of at least six nucleotides to both a V gene segment and a J gene segment was required. A rearrangement was called productive if the CDR3 had no stop codons and remained in frame with V and J, and every other rearrangement was called non-productive. CDR3 was defined according to IMGT convention as the region running from the second conserved V-encoded cysteine to the conserved J-encoded phenylalanine. Sequences without an unambiguous match to a single V gene segment were excluded from the earlier analysis of several hundred of the donors. An earlier analysis of several hundred of the donors called V segments functional above 56.7% productive rearrangements and segregating when the between-donor standard deviation exceeded 5%. A statistical classification framework was built for diagnosing cytomegalovirus status from the catalog of TCR beta chain sequences. In a later analysis, V and J genes were assigned by comparing TCR nucleotide sequences against IMGT/GENE-DB human TR gene sequences. In a later analysis, CDR3 sequences and most-parsimonious VDJ recombination scenarios were assigned using the TCRdist pipeline. A later analysis defined each TCR beta chain by its CDR3 amino acid sequence plus V-gene family, and excluded reads lacking a unique V-gene family. To address suspected cross-contamination and a sequencing artifact, a later analysis removed 550 to 750 highly shared, low-generation-probability nucleotide sequences. For each public chain, a later analysis derived a clonal expansion index from normalized ranks of inferred template counts within each repertoire. A later analysis computed generation probabilities with a VDJ recombination model fitted to out-of-frame rearrangements, and checked the results against IGoR. In a later analysis, TCR-TCR, TCR-HLA and TCR-CMV co-occurrence was scored with hypergeometric tests, and a repertoire-size bias correction was applied to TCR pairs. In a later analysis, false discovery rates were estimated by permuting HLA or CMV assignments 20 times. In a later analysis, co-occurring TCRs were grouped using DBSCAN, and TCRdist sequence similarity was added for clustering within HLA-allele-positive subsets. For co-occurrence clustering, repertoires with fewer than 30,000 or more than 120,000 public chains were excluded, along with roughly 5 repertoires with anomalous nucleotide sharing. TCRdb's version of the immuneACCESS table is confined to in-frame rearrangements and falls short of the full clone set. An unresolved V gene accounts for under half of the shortfall where checked; the remainder is of unknown origin. The DNA was the basis for D and trimming; V, J and clone size are from that table. A total of 170,000 or so clones appear in this sample, 80% of them only once. The top ten clones comprise about 7% of the sample.

The cohort consisted of some 730 healthy bone marrow donors. At the time of sampling, every cohort member was nominally healthy, though immune exposures that went unrecorded were likely present. The donor was CMV seropositive and belonged to the group of around 300 seropositive cohort members. Every donor gave a peripheral blood sample, and the peripheral blood mononuclear cells from that sample were used for TCR beta sequencing. The Qiagen DNeasy Blood Extraction Kit was used to extract genomic DNA from the blood cell samples. With respect to this clone: This receptor's antigen is unknown. No base quality values were provided; no much bigger clone lies one nucleotide off.

This sequence was found in a man aged 25 to 40 in good health and CMV-seropositive. The chain links TRBV30 with TRBJ1-5, with TRBD1 matching 9 junction bases. Material: PBMCs. The CDR3 is CACGQGPGSNQPQHF. The sequenced DNA: TGTGCCTGCGGACAGGGGCCCGGTAGCAATCAGCCCCAGCATTTT.